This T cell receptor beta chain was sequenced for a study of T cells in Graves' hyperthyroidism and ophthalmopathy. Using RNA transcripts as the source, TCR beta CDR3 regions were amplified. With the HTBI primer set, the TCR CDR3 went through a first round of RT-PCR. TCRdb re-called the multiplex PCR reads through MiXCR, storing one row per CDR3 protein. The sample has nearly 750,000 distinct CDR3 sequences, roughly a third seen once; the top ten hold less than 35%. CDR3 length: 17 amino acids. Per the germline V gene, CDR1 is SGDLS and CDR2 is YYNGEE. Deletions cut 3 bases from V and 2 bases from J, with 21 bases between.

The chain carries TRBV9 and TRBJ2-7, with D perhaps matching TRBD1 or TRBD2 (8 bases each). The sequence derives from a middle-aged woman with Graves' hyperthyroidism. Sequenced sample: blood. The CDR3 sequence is CASSASGGGTGPYEQYF. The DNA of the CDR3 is TGTGCCAGCAGCGCCTCGGGAGGGGGGACAGGACCCTACGAGCAGTACTTC.